The present entry profiles one T cell receptor (beta chain) with its context. Ten or more counts support this clonotype. Its antigen specificity is not known. Base-call qualities are not available, and no considerably larger clone is one nucleotide away. The sample comes from a study of early T cells in non-severe SARS-CoV-2 infection (dated by TCRdb to the early 2020s). Background for the entire study: Because TCR sequencing relied on bulk RNA taken from unsorted whole blood, pairing of alpha and beta chains was not possible.

CDR1 is given as MNHNS and CDR2 as SASEGT, both from the germline V gene. Measured from the cysteine to the phenylalanine, the CDR3 is 16 residues long. The only DNA kept is the CDR3, 48 bases in frame from the first base. Germline trimming: 7 bases from V, 2 bases from J; junction bases outside gene matches: 13. Receptor amplification or capture employed 5' RACE. The reads were generated on a NextSeq 500. The TCR library protocol attached unique molecular identifiers to individual cDNA molecules to correct for sequencing error and PCR bias. Both TCR alpha and beta chains were sequenced, and tight co-correlation was observed between alpha and beta sequence abundances in each sample. Per the source publication's procedure: Decombinator V4 was used to perform V gene, J gene and CDR3 annotation of TCR sequences. TCRs were defined as expanded if a significant change between any two time points was detected under a Poisson model with p below 0.0001. TCR abundances were normalised to the total number of TCRs sequenced per sample and were expressed as counts per million. MAIT TCRs were defined by TRAV1-2 paired with TRAJ12, TRAJ20 or TRAJ33, and iNKT TCRs by TRAV10 paired with TRAJ18. VDJdb, accessed 1 November 2021, was searched for CMV, EBV and SARS-CoV-2 annotated TCRs, excluding TCRs annotated for multiple antigens. Through fastp at Q25 and MiXCR, TCRdb rebuilt clones from the public reads, retaining in-frame beta chains. Each entry merges the rows of one CDR3 protein and shows their most common DNA and genes. The V and J calls, along with clone size, are taken from TCRdb and not from the paper's own processing. The sample profile shows around 30,000 distinct CDR3 sequences; 9.5% to 10% of them were found once. The ten largest clones take up roughly 15% of the sample.

This was a case-control study nested in a cohort of healthcare workers in London, UK, who had nasopharyngeal swab PCR tests and blood samples taken every week. Healthcare workers were recruited during the week of the UK lockdown, between 23 and 31 March 2020, and followed weekly for up to about 15 weeks. What the research found in general, with its limitations: VDJdb matching was skewed toward anti-spike CD8 responses and likely underestimated virus-specific expansions by missing private and CD4 specificities.

Material: whole blood. The chain employs TRBV6-1 and TRBJ2-7; TRBD1 fits 8 bases in the junction. This TCR was sampled from an adult who was a healthcare worker with PCR-confirmed SARS-CoV-2 infection or an uninfected control (not recorded which). The CDR3 amino acid sequence is: CASTPYRQGRTYEQYF. The nucleotide sequence reads TGTGCCAGCACCCCGTACAGACAGGGGCGGACCTACGAGCAGTACTTC.